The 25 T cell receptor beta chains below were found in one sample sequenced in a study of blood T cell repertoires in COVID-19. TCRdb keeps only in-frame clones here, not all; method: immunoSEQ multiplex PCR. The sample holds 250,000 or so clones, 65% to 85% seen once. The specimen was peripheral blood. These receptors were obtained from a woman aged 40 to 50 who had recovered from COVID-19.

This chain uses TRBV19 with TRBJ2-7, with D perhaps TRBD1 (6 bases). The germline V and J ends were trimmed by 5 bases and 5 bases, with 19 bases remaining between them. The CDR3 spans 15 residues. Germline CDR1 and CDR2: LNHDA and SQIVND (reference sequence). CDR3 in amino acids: CASSSVGTKMDEQYF. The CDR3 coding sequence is TGTGCCAGTAGTTCCGTGGGGACAAAAATGGACGAGCAGTACTTC.

The CDR3 reads CASSASNTEAFF. In DNA, the CDR3 is TGTGCCAGCTCGGCTTCCAACACTGAAGCTTTCTTT. The V and J genes are TRBV18 and TRBJ1-1; D is ambiguous. This CDR3 has 12 residues. Per germline, CDR1 KGHSH and CDR2 LQKENI. Trimming took off 6 bases at V and 2 bases at J, with 7 bases between the two ends.

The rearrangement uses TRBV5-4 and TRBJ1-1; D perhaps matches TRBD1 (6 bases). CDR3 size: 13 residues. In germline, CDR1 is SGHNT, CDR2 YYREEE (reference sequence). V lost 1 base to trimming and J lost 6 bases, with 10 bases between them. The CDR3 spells CASSLTGFAEAFF. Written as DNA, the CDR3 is TGTGCCAGCAGCTTGACAGGGTTCGCTGAAGCTTTCTTT.

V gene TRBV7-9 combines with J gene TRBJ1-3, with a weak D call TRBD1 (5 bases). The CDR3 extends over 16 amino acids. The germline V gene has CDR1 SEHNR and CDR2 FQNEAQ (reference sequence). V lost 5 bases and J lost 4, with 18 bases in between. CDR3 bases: TGTGCCAGCAGCCTTAGGCGGGGGGGATCCGGAAACACCATATATTTT. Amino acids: CASSLRRGGSGNTIYF.

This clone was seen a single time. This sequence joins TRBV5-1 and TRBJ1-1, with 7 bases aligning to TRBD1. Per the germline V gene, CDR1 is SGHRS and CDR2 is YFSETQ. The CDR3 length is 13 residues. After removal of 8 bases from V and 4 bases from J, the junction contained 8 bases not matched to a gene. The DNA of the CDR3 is TGCGCCAGTGATACAGGGGCCGGCACTGAAGCTTTCTTT. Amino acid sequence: CASDTGAGTEAFF. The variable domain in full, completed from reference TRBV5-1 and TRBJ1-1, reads KAGVTQTPRYLIKTRGQQVTLSCSPISGHRSVSWYQQTPGQGLQFLFEYFSETQRNKGNFPGRFSGRQFSNSRSEMNVSTLELGDSALYLCASDTGAGTEAFFGQGTRLTVV.

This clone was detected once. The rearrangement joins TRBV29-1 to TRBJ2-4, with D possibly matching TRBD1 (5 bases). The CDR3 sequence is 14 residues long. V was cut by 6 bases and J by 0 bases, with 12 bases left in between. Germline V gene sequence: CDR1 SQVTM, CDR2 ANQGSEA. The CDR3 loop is CSVSGHLAKNIQYF. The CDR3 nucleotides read TGCAGCGTGTCCGGACACCTAGCCAAAAACATTCAGTACTTC.

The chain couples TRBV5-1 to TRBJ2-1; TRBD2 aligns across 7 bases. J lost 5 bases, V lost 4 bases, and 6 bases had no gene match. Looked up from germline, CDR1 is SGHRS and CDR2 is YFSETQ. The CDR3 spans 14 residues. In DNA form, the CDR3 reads TGCGCCAGCAGCCGGGGGGAGCCCAACAATGAGCAGTTCTTC. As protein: CASSRGEPNNEQFF.

CDR3 sequence (DNA): TGTGCCAGCAAGGGGGGGACAGGGGGCCGAGAGACCCAGTACTTC. Translated: CASKGGTGGRETQYF. This sequence joins TRBV6-5 and TRBJ2-5; 12 bases match TRBD1. The CDR3 has 15 amino acids. V shed 7 bases, J shed 4 bases, and the junction held 7 bases outside the gene matches. Germline loops: CDR1 MNHEY, CDR2 SVGAGI.

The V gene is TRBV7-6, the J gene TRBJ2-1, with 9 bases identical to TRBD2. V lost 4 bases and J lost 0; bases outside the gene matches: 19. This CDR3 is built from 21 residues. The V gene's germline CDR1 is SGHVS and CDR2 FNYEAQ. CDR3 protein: CASSYPVGGLALPSSYNEQFF. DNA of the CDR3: TGTGCCAGCAGCTACCCAGTTGGGGGACTAGCCCTACCTAGCTCCTACAATGAGCAGTTCTTC. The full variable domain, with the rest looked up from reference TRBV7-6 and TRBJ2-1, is GAGVSQSPRYKVTKRGQDVALRCDPISGHVSLYWYRQALGQGPEFLTYFNYEAQQDKSGLPNDRFSAERPEGSISTLTIQRTEQRDSAMYRCASSYPVGGLALPSSYNEQFFGPGTRLTVL.

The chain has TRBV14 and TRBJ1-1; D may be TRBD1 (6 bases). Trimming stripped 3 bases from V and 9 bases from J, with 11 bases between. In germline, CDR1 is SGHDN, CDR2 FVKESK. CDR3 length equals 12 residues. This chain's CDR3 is CASSQPQGQAFF. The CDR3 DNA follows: TGTGCCAGCAGCCAGCCACAGGGCCAAGCTTTCTTT.

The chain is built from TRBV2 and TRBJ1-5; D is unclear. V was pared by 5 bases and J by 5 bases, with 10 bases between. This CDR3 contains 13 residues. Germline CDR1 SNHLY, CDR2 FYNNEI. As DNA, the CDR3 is TGTGCCAGCAGTCTCGGTCCTGATCAGCCCCAGCATTTT. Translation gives CASSLGPDQPQHF.

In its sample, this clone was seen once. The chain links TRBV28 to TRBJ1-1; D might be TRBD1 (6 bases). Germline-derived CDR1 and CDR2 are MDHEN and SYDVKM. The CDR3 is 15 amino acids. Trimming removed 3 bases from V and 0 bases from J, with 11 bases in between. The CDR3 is CASSFQGRMNTEAFF. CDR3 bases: TGTGCCAGCAGTTTCCAGGGGCGGATGAACACTGAAGCTTTCTTT.

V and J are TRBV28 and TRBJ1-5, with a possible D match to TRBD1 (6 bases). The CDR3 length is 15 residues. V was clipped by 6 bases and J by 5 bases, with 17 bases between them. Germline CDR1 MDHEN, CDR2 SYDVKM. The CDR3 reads CASSSPGVRDQPQHF. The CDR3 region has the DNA TGTGCCAGCAGCTCCCCAGGGGTTAGGGATCAGCCCCAGCATTTT.

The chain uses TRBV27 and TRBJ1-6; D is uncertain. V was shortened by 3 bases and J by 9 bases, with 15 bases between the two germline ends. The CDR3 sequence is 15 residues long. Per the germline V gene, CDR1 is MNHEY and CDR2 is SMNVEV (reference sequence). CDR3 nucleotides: TGTGCCAGCAGTTTCGAGGGCAGGCGAGGTTCACCCCTCCACTTT. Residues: CASSFEGRRGSPLHF.

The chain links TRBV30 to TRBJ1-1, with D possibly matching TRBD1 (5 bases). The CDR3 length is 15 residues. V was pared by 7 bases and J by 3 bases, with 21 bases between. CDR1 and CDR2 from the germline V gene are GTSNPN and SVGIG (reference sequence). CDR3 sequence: CASYRPVAGDTEAFF. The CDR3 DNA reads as TGTGCCTCCTATCGCCCAGTCGCGGGGGACACTGAAGCTTTCTTT.

CDR3 nucleotide sequence: TGTGCCAGCAGGCCGGGTTACGAGTATGGCTACACCTTC. Translating it yields CASRPGYEYGYTF. V is TRBV28 and J is TRBJ1-2; the D is unclear. The CDR3 extends over 13 amino acids. V shed 6 bases and J shed 5 bases, with 13 bases lying between them. Germline CDR1 and CDR2: MDHEN and SYDVKM.

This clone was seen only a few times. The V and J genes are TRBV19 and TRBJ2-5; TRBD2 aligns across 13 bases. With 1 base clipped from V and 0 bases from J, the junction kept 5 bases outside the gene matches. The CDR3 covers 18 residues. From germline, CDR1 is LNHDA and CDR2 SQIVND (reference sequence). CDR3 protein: CASSIGLAGGRYQETQYF. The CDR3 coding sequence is TGTGCCAGTAGTATAGGACTAGCGGGGGGCCGGTACCAAGAGACCCAGTACTTC. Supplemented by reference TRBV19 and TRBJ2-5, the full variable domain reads DGGITQSPKYLFRKEGQNVTLSCEQNLNHDAMYWYRQDPGQGLRLIYYSQIVNDFQKGDIAEGYSVSREKKESFPLTVTSAQKNPTAFYLCASSIGLAGGRYQETQYFGPGTRLLVL.

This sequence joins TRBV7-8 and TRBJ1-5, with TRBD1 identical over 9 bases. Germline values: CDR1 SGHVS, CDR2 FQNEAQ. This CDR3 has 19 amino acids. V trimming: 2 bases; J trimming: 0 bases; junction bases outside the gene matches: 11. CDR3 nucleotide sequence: TGTGCCAGCAGCTTACTTTACAGGGGGCGGAAGGATAGCAATCAGCCCCAGCATTTT. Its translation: CASSLLYRGRKDSNQPQHF.

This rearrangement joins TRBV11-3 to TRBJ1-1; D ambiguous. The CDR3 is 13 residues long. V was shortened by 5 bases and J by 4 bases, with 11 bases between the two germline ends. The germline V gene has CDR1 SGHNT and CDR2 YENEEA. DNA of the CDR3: TGTGCCAGCAGCCCGCAAGAGAGCACTGAAGCTTTCTTT. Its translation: CASSPQESTEAFF. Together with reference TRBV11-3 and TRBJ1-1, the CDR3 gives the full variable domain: EAGVVQSPRYKIIEKKQPVAFWCNPISGHNTLYWYLQNLGQGPELLIRYENEEAVDDSQLPKDRFSAERLKGVDSTLKIQPAELGDSAVYLCASSPQESTEAFFGQGTRLTVV.

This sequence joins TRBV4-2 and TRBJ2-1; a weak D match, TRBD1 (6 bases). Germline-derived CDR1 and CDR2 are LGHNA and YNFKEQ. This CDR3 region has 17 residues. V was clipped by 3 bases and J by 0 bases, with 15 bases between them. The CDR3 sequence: CASSHLPGQPSYNEQFF. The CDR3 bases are TGTGCCAGCAGCCACTTACCCGGACAGCCCTCCTACAATGAGCAGTTCTTC.

The CDR3 bases are TGTGCGACTCGGCGGGCCCCGGGTGGGGCCAACGTCCTGACTTTC. This encodes CATRRAPGGANVLTF. V usage is TRBV7-9 and J usage is TRBJ2-6; the D gene is possibly TRBD2 (5 bases). The germline V gene has CDR1 SEHNR and CDR2 FQNEAQ (reference sequence). CDR3 size: 15 residues.

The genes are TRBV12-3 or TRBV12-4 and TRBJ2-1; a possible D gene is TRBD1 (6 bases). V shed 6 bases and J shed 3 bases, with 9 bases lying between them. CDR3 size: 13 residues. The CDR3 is CASSRTDYNEQFF. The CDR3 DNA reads TGTGCCAGCAGCCGGACAGACTACAATGAGCAGTTCTTC.

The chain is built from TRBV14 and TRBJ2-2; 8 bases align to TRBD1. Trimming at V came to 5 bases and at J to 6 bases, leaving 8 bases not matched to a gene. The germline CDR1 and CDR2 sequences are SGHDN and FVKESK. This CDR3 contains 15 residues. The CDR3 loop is CASSVQGEVAGELFF. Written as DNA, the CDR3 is TGTGCCAGCAGCGTACAGGGGGAAGTCGCCGGGGAGCTGTTTTTT.

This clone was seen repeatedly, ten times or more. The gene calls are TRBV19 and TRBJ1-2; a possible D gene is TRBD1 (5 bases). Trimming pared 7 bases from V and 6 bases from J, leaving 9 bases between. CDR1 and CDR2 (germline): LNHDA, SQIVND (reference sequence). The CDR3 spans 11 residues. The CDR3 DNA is TGTGCCAGTACAGCAGGGAATGGCTACACCTTC. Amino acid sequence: CASTAGNGYTF.

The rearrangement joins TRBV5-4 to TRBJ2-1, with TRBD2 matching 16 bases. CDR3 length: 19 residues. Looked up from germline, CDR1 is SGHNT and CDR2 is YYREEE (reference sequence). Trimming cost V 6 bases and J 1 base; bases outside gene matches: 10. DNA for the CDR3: TGTGCCAGCACCACGTCGGGACTAGCGGGGGGGAAATCCTACAATGAGCAGTTCTTC. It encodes CASTTSGLAGGKSYNEQFF.